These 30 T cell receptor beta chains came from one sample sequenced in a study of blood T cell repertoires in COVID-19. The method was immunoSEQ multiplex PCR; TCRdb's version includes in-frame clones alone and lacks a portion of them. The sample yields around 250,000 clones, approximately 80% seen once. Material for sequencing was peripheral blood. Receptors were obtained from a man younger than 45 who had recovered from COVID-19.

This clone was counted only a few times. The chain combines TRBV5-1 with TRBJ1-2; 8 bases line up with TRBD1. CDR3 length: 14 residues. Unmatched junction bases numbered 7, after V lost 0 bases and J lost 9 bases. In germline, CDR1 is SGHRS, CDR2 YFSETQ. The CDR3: CASSLEGTGGSYTF. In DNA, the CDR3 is TGCGCCAGCAGCTTGGAAGGGACAGGTGGGAGCTACACCTTC.

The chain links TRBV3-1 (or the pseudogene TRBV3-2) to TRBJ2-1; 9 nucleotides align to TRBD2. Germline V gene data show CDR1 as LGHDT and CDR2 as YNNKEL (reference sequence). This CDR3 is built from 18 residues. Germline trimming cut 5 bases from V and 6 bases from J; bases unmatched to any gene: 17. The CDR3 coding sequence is TGTGCCAGCAGCAAACCCCCCCGCTTAGCGGGGGCACGCAATGAGCAGTTCTTC. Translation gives CASSKPPRLAGARNEQFF.

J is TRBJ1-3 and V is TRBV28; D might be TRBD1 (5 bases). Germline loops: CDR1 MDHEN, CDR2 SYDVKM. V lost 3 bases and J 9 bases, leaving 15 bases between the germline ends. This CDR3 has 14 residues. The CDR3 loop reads CASSFHGSGVTIYF. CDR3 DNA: TGTGCCAGCAGTTTTCACGGGTCGGGGGTCACCATATATTTT.

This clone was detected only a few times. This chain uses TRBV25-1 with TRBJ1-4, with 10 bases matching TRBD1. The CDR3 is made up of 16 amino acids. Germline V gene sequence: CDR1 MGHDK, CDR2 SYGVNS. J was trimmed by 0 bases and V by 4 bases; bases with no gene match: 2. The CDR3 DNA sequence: TGTGCCAGCAGTGCAGGACAGGGGGCAACTAATGAAAAACTGTTTTTT. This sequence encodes CASSAGQGATNEKLFF.

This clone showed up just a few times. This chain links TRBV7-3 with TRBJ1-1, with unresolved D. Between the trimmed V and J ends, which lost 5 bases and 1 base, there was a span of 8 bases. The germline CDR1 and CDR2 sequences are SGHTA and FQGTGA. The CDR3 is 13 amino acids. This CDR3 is CASSQHQNTEAFF. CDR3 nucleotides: TGTGCCAGCAGCCAACACCAGAACACTGAAGCTTTCTTT.

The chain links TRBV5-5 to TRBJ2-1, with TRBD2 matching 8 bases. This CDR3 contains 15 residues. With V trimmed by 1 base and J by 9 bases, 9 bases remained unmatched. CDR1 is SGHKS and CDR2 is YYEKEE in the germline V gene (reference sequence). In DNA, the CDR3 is TGTGCCAGCAGCTTGCGCGGGGGGCCGAATGTTGAGCAGTTCTTC. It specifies CASSLRGGPNVEQFF. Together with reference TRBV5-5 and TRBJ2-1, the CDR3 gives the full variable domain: DAGVTQSPTHLIKTRGQQVTLRCSPISGHKSVSWYQQVLGQGPQFIFQYYEKEERGRGNFPDRFSARQFPNYSSELNVNALLLGDSALYLCASSLRGGPNVEQFFGPGTRLTVL.

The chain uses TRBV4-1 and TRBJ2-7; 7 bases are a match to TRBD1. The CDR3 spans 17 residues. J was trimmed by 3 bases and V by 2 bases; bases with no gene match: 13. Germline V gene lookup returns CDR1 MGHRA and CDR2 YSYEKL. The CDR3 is CASSQTDRDREVYEQYF. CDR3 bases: TGCGCCAGCAGCCAAACCGACCGGGACAGAGAAGTCTACGAGCAGTACTTC.

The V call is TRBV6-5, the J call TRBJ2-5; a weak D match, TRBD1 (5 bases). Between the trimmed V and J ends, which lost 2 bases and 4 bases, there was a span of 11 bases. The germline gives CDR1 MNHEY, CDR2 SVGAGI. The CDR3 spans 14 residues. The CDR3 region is CASSYGERGETQYF. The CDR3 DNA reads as TGTGCCAGCAGTTACGGGGAAAGGGGAGAGACCCAGTACTTC.

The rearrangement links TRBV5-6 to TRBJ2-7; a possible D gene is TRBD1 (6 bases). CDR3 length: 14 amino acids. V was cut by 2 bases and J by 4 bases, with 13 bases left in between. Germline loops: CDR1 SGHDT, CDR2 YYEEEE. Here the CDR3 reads CASSLNPQGYEQYF. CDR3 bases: TGTGCCAGCAGCTTAAATCCTCAGGGGTACGAGCAGTACTTC. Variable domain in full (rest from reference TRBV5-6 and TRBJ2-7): DAGVTQSPTHLIKTRGQQVTLRCSPKSGHDTVSWYQQALGQGPQFIFQYYEEEERQRGNFPDRFSGHQFPNYSSELNVNALLLGDSALYLCASSLNPQGYEQYFGPGTRLTVT.

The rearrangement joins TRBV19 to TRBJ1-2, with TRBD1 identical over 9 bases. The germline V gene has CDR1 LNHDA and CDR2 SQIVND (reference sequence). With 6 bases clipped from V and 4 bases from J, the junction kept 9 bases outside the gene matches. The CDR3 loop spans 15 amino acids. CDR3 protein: CASRLRDREAYGYTF. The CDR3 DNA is TGTGCCAGTAGACTAAGGGACAGGGAGGCCTATGGCTACACCTTC.

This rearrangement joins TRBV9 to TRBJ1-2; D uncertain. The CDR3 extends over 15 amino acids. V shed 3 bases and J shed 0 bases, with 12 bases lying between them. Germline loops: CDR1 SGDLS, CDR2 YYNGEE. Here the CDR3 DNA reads TGTGCCAGCAGCGCCGGACTGAATACTAACTATGGCTACACCTTC. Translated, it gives CASSAGLNTNYGYTF.

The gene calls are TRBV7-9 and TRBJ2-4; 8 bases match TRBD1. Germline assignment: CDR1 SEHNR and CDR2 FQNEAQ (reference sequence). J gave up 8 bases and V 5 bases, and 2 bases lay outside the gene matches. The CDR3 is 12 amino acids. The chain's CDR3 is CASSRGQDIQYF. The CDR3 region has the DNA TGTGCCAGCAGCCGGGGACAGGACATTCAGTACTTC. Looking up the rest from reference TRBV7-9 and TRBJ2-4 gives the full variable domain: DTGVSQNPRHKITKRGQNVTFRCDPISEHNRLYWYRQTLGQGPEFLTYFQNEAQLEKSRLLSDRFSAERPKGSFSTLEIQRTEQGDSAMYLCASSRGQDIQYFGAGTRLSVL.

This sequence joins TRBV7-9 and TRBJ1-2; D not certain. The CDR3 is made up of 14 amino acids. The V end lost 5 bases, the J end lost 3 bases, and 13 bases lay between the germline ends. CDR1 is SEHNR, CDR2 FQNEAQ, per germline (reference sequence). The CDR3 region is CASSPGSSYYGYTF. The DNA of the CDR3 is TGTGCCAGCAGCCCAGGTTCCTCCTACTATGGCTACACCTTC.

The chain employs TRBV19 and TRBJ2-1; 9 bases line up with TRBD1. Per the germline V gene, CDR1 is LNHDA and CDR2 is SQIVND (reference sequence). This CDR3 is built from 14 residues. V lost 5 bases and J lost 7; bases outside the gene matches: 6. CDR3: CASSFGTGKNEQFF. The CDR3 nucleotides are TGTGCCAGTAGTTTCGGGACAGGGAAGAATGAGCAGTTCTTC.

The DNA for the CDR3 is TGTGCCAGCAGCCTTGCCCCTGCGGGGAGTTACCAAGAGACCCAGTACTTC. Encoded protein: CASSLAPAGSYQETQYF. The V and J genes are TRBV3-1 (or the pseudogene TRBV3-2) and TRBJ2-5; D may be TRBD2 (6 bases). Germline-derived CDR1 and CDR2 are LGHDT and YNNKEL (reference sequence). The CDR3 contains 17 residues. V was pared by 4 bases and J by 0 bases, with 18 bases between.

In DNA, the CDR3 is TGTGCCAGTAGTCTTACGGGGAGGGAAGCTTTCTTT. Residues: CASSLTGREAFF. The genes are TRBV19 and TRBJ1-1; D is unresolved. Trimming pared 5 bases from V and 8 bases from J, leaving 12 bases between. This CDR3 region has 12 residues. Germline V lookup: CDR1 LNHDA, CDR2 SQIVND (reference sequence).

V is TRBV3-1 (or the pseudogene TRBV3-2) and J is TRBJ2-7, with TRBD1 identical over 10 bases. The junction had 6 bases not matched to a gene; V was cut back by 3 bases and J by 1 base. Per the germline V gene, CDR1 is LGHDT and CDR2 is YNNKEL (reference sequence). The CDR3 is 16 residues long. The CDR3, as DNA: TGTGCCAGCAGCCAGGGACAGGGGTACCTATCCTACGAGCAGTACTTC. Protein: CASSQGQGYLSYEQYF.

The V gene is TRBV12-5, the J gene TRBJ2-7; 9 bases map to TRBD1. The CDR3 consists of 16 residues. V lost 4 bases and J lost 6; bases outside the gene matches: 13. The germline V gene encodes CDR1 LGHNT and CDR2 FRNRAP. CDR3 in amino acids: CASGWDVGQGPGEQYF. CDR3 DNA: TGTGCTAGTGGTTGGGATGTGGGACAGGGCCCTGGCGAGCAGTACTTC.

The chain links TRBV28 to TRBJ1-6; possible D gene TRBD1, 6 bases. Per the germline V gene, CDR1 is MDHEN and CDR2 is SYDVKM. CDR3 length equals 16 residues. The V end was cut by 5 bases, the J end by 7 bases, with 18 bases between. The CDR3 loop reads CASSVDFRGNNSPLHF. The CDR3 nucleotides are TGTGCCAGCAGTGTAGACTTTAGGGGGAACAATTCACCCCTCCACTTT.

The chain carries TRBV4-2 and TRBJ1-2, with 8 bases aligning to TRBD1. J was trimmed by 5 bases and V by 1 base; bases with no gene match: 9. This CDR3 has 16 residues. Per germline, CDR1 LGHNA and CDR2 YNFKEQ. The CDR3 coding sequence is TGTGCCAGCAGCCAAGTAGAGACAGGGGAGATGTATGGCTACACCTTC. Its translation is CASSQVETGEMYGYTF.

This chain's CDR3 is CASSPRLPGDEQYF. CDR3 DNA: TGTGCCAGCTCACCACGACTCCCGGGGGACGAGCAGTACTTC. The J gene is TRBJ2-7, the V gene TRBV18, with D possibly being TRBD2 (6 bases). The CDR3 loop spans 14 amino acids. The V and J ends lost 1 base and 5 bases respectively, with 12 bases between them. Germline-derived CDR1 and CDR2 are KGHSH and LQKENI.

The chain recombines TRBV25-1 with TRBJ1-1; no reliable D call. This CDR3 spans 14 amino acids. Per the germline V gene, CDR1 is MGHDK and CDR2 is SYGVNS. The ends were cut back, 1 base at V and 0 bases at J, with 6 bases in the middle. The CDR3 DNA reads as TGTGCCAGCAGTGAATCCGTATTGAACACTGAAGCTTTCTTT. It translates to CASSESVLNTEAFF. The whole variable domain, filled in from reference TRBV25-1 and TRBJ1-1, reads EADIYQTPRYLVIGTGKKITLECSQTMGHDKMYWYQQDPGMELHLIHYSYGVNSTEKGDLSSESTVSRIRTEHFPLTLESARPSHTSQYLCASSESVLNTEAFFGQGTRLTVV.

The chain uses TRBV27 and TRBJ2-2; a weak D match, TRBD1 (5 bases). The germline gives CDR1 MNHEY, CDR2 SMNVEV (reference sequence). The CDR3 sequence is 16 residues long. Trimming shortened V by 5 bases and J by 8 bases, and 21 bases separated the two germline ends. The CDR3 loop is CASSKGYRLGTGELFF. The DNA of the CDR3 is TGTGCCAGCAGTAAAGGCTACAGGCTAGGTACGGGGGAGCTGTTTTTT.

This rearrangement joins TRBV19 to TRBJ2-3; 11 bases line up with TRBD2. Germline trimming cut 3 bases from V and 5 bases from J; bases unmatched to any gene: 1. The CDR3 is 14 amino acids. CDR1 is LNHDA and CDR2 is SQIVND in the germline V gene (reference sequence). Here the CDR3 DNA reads TGTGCCAGTAGTATTAGCGGGGGGGAAGATACGCAGTATTTT. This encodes CASSISGGEDTQYF.

This CDR3 is CASSSQGAEGYTF. CDR3 nucleotide sequence: TGCGCCAGCAGCTCACAGGGGGCAGAGGGCTACACCTTC. The chain has TRBV5-1 and TRBJ1-2; TRBD1 matches at 9 bases. Germline trimming cut 3 bases from V and 8 bases from J; bases unmatched to any gene: 5. Germline V gene data show CDR1 as SGHRS and CDR2 as YFSETQ. The CDR3 spans 13 residues.

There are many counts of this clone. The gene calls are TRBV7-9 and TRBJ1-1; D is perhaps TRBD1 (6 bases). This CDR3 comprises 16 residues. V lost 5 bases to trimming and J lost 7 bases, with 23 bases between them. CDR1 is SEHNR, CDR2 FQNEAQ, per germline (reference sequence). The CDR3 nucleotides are TGTGCCAGCAGCCCGCAGTTAGGGCAGGGGAGCGGTGAAGCTTTCTTT. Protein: CASSPQLGQGSGEAFF.

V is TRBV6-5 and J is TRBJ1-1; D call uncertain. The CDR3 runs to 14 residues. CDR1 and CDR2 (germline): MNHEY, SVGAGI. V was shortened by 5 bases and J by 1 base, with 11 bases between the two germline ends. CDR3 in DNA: TGTGCCAGCAGTACTACTCATGGGAACACTGAAGCTTTCTTT. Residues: CASSTTHGNTEAFF.

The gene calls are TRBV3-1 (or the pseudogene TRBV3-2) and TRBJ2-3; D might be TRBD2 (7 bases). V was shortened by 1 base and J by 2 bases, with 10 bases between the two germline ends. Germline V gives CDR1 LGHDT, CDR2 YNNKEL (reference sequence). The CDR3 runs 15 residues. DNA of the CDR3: TGTGCCAGCAGCCAAGGCGGGGGCTACACAGATACGCAGTATTTT. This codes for CASSQGGGYTDTQYF.

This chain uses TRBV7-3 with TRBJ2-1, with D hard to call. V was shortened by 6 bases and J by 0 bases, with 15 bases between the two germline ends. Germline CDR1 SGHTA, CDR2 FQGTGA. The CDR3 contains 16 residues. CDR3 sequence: CASSKWAGDSYNEQFF. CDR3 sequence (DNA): TGTGCCAGCAGTAAATGGGCCGGCGACTCCTACAATGAGCAGTTCTTC.

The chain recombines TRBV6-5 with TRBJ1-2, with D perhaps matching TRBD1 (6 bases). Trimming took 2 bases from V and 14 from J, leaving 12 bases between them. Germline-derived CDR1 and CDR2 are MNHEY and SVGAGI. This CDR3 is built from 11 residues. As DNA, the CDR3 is TGTGCCAGCAGTTACCTAGGACAGTCGACCTTC. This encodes CASSYLGQSTF.